This paragraph reports one T cell receptor beta chain. These data are taken from a study of T cells in Graves' hyperthyroidism and ophthalmopathy. Trimming took off 6 bases at V and 4 bases at J, with 12 bases between the two ends. The CDR3 spans 14 residues. Germline loops: CDR1 MGHRA, CDR2 YSYEKL. Hyperthyroidism had been newly diagnosed in patients aged 18 to 65, and its duration was under 2 months. Amplification of TCR beta CDR3 regions used RNA as the template. First-round RT-PCR targeting the TCR CDR3 was performed with the HTBI primer set. TCRdb re-analysed the multiplex PCR reads in MiXCR, keeping a single row per CDR3 protein. Of about 290,000 distinct CDR3 sequences listed, roughly 14% were seen once; the top ten hold 7.8%.

Sequences were obtained from blood. The chain recombines TRBV4-1 with TRBJ2-2, with no clear D. The sequence came from a woman between 25 and 40 years old with Graves' hyperthyroidism that later progressed to Graves' ophthalmopathy. CDR3 DNA sequence: TGCGCCAGCAGTCACGAGATCAGCACCGGGGAGCTGTTTTTT. Translated, it gives CASSHEISTGELFF.